This TCR beta chain was documented in a study of blood T cell repertoires in COVID-19. Germline-derived CDR1 and CDR2 are MDHEN and SYDVKM. Trimming removed 5 bases from V and 4 bases from J; junction bases left unmatched: 7. The CDR3 contains 15 residues. Some clones are missing from TCRdb's copy, which holds only in-frame ones; the method was immunoSEQ multiplex PCR. The data show roughly 70,000 clones, about three quarters seen once. This chain uses TRBV28 with TRBJ1-2; the match to TRBD1 covers 10 bases. The sequence derives from a woman in her 70s with acute or convalescent COVID-19. Sequencing input: peripheral blood. CDR3 nucleotide sequence: TGTGCCAGCAGTCGTGGGACAGGGGTGGGCTATGGCTACACCTTC. Its translation: CASSRGTGVGYGYTF.